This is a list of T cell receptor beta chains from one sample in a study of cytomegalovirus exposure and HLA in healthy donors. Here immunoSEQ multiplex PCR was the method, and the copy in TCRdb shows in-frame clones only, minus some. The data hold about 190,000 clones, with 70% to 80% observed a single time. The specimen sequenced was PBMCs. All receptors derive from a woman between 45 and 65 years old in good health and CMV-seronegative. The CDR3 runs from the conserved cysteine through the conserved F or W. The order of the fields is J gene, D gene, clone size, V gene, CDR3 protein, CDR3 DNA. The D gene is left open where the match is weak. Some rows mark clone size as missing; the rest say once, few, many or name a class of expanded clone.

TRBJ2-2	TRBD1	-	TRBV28	CASINSGQLFTGELFF	TGTGCCAGCATCAATTCGGGACAGCTATTCACCGGGGAGCTGTTTTTT
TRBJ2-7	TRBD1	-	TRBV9	CASSVGGTGIYEQYF	TGTGCCAGCAGCGTAGGGGGGACAGGGATCTACGAGCAGTACTTC
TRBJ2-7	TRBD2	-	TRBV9	CASSEGLAGSYEQYF	TGTGCCAGCAGCGAGGGACTAGCGGGGTCCTACGAGCAGTACTTC
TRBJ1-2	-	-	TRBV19	CASDSTVYGYTF	TGTGCCTCGGACTCCACCGTCTATGGCTACACCTTC
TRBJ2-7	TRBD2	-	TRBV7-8	CASSLGLATYEQYF	TGTGCCAGCAGCTTAGGACTAGCCACCTACGAGCAGTACTTC
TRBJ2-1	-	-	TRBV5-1	CASSSPGTGNYNEQFF	TGCGCCAGCAGCTCCCCCGGGACTGGCAACTACAATGAGCAGTTCTTC
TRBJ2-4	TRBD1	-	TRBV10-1	CASRPQPPGQGSAKNIQYF	TGCGCCAGCAGGCCGCAACCTCCGGGACAGGGATCGGCCAAAAACATTCAGTACTTC
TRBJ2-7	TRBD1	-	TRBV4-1	CASSQTGRHSRYEQYF	TGCGCCAGCAGCCAGACAGGGCGTCATAGTAGATACGAGCAGTACTTC
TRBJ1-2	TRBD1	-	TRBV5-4	CASSFDRVNYGYTF	TGTGCCAGCAGCTTCGACAGGGTTAACTATGGCTACACCTTC
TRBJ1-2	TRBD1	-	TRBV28	CASTRDRSGYTF	TGTGCCAGCACCAGGGACAGGTCCGGCTACACCTTC
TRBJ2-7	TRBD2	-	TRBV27	CASSLSGTSGGAGNSYEQYF	TGTGCCAGCAGTCTTAGTGGGACTAGCGGGGGGGCCGGCAACTCCTACGAGCAGTACTTC
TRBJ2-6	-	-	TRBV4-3	CASSQYSTGSGANVLTF	TGCGCCAGCAGCCAATATTCTACAGGGTCCGGGGCCAACGTCCTGACTTTC
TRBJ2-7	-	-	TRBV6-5	CASSYPGNRNEQYF	TGTGCCAGCAGTTACCCAGGGAATAGAAACGAGCAGTACTTC
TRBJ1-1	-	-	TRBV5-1	CASSPRVTRMNTEAFF	TGCGCCAGCTCCCCGAGGGTCACTCGAATGAACACTGAAGCTTTCTTT
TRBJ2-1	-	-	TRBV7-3	CASSLGPRSSYNEQFF	TGTGCCAGCAGCTTGGGGCCCAGGAGCTCCTACAATGAGCAGTTCTTC
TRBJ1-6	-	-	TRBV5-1	CASSTGGQRTPLHF	TGCGCCAGCAGCACCGGAGGACAGAGAACACCCCTCCACTTT
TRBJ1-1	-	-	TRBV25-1	CASTTSSLEVTEAFF	TGTGCCAGCACCACATCTAGTCTAGAGGTGACTGAAGCTTTCTTT
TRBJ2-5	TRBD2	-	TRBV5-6	CASSLKLWGGETQYF	TGTGCCAGCAGCTTAAAACTATGGGGGGGAGAGACCCAGTACTTC
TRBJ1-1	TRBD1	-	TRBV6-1	CASTLGQAVNTEAFF	TGTGCCAGCACTTTGGGACAGGCGGTCAACACTGAAGCTTTCTTT
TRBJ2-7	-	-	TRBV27	CASSFHRGGYEQYF	TGTGCCAGCAGTTTTCACAGGGGGGGCTACGAGCAGTACTTC
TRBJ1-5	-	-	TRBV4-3	CASSQDSGGSGQPQHF	TGCGCCAGCAGCCAAGACAGCGGGGGCTCAGGTCAGCCCCAGCATTTT
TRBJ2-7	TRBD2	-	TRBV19	CASSDWTRSSYEQYF	TGTGCCAGTAGTGATTGGACTAGAAGCTCCTACGAGCAGTACTTC
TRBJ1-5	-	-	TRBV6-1	CASRLTSSNQPQHF	TGTGCCAGCAGACTGACAAGCAGCAATCAGCCCCAGCATTTT
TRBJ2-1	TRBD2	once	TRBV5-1	CASRYIAGGVYNEQFF	TGCGCCAGCAGATATATAGCGGGAGGGGTTTACAATGAGCAGTTCTTC
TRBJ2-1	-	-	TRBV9	CASSVVQGAYNEQFF	TGTGCCAGCAGCGTAGTACAGGGCGCCTACAATGAGCAGTTCTTC
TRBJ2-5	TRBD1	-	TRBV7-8	CASSSPNRGKETQYF	TGTGCCAGCAGCTCCCCCAACAGGGGGAAAGAGACCCAGTACTTC
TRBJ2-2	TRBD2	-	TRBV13	CASSLGLAASTGELFF	TGTGCCAGCAGCCTAGGACTAGCGGCGTCCACCGGGGAGCTGTTTTTT
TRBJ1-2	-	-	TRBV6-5	CASRRDVRYGYTF	TGTGCCAGCAGGCGGGACGTTCGCTATGGCTACACCTTC
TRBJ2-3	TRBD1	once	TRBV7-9	CASSPGQGGDTQYF	TGTGCCAGCAGCCCCGGACAGGGAGGAGATACGCAGTATTTT
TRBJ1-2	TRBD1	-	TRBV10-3	CAISESPPGTGYGYTF	TGTGCCATCAGTGAGAGTCCACCGGGGACAGGCTATGGCTACACCTTC
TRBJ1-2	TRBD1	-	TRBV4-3	CASSQPGQNYGYTF	TGCGCCAGCAGCCAGCCGGGACAGAACTATGGCTACACCTTC
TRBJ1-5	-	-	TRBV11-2	CASSLEGDSNQPQHF	TGTGCCAGCAGCTTAGAAGGGGATAGCAATCAGCCCCAGCATTTT
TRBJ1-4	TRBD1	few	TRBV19	CASSKDRGEKLFF	TGTGCCAGTAGTAAAGACAGGGGTGAAAAACTGTTTTTT
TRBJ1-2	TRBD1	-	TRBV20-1	CSARTGDGYTF	TGCAGTGCCCGGACAGGGGATGGCTACACCTTC
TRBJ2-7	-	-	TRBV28	CASRSGRVDEQYF	TGTGCCAGCAGGTCGGGCAGGGTCGACGAGCAGTACTTC
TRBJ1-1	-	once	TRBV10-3	CAISLHGGDTEAFF	TGTGCCATCAGTCTGCATGGCGGGGACACTGAAGCTTTCTTT
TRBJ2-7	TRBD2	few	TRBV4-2	CASNPDAGEGPLEQYF	TGTGCCAGCAACCCCGACGCGGGGGAGGGCCCCCTCGAGCAGTACTTC
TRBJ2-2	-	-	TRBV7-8	CASSPLAAANTGELFF	TGTGCCAGCAGCCCCCTGGCGGCCGCGAACACCGGGGAGCTGTTTTTT
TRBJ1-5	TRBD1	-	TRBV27	CASSYRGRQPQHF	TGTGCCAGCAGTTACAGGGGTCGGCAGCCCCAGCATTTT
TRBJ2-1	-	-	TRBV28	CASSLQGRNEQFF	TGTGCCAGCAGCCTACAGGGAAGAAATGAGCAGTTCTTC
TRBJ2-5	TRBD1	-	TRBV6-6	CASSYGGRGTGETQYF	TGTGCCAGCAGTTACGGTGGCAGGGGGACGGGAGAGACCCAGTACTTC
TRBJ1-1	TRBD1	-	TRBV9	CASSVVDRAPSETFF	TGTGCCAGCAGCGTAGTTGACAGGGCTCCCTCTGAGACTTTCTTT
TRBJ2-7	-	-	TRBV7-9	CASSQGTTYEQYF	TGTGCCAGCAGCCAGGGTACAACTTACGAGCAGTACTTC
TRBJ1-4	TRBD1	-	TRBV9	CASSLRDRESIGEKLFF	TGTGCCAGCAGCCTAAGGGACAGGGAGAGTATTGGTGAAAAACTGTTTTTT
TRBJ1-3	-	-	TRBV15	CATSRDRGTFSGNTIYF	TGTGCCACCAGCAGAGATCGGGGTACCTTCTCTGGAAACACCATATATTTT